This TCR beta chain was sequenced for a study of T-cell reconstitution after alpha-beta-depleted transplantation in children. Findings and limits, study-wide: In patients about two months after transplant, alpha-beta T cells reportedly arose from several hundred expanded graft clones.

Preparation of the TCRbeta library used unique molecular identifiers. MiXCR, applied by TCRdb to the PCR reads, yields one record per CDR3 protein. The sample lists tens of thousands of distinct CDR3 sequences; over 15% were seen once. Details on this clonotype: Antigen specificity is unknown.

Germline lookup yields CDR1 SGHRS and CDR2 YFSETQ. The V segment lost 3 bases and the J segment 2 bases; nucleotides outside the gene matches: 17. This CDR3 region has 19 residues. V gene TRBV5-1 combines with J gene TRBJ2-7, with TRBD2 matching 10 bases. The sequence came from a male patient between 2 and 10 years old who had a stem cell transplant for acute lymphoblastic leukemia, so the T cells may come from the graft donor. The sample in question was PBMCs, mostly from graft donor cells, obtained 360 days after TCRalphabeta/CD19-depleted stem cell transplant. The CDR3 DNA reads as TGCGCCAGCAGCTATACGTCTAGCGGGAGAGTAAGAGGAGCCTACGAGCAGTACTTC. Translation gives CASSYTSSGRVRGAYEQYF.